These 21 T cell receptor beta chains originate from one sample sequenced in a study of T cells in Graves' hyperthyroidism and ophthalmopathy. The TCR beta CDR3 regions underwent amplification using RNA transcripts as the source. First-round RT-PCR with HTBI primers amplified the TCR CDR3 region. TCRdb fed the multiplex PCR reads into MiXCR, producing one record per CDR3 protein. The sample has approximately 700,000 distinct CDR3 sequences; about 45% are singletons. Sequenced: peripheral blood or thyroid tissue (not recorded which). These TCRs come from an adult man with Graves' disease, either hyperthyroidism or ophthalmopathy (not recorded which).

Only a few counts were recorded for this clonotype. The chain links TRBV2 to TRBJ1-2, with D unresolved. Trimming pared 6 bases from V and 5 bases from J, leaving 22 bases between. This CDR3 comprises 16 residues. Germline CDR1 SNHLY, CDR2 FYNNEI. The CDR3 region is CASSLRAPSQSYGYTF. CDR3 bases: TGTGCCAGCAGCTTGCGGGCTCCTTCCCAATCATATGGCTACACCTTC. Full variable domain (outside the CDR3, taken from reference TRBV2 and TRBJ1-2): EPEVTQTPSHQVTQMGQEVILRCVPISNHLYFYWYRQILGQKVEFLVSFYNNEISEKSEIFDDQFSVERPDGSNFTLKIRSTKLEDSAMYFCASSLRAPSQSYGYTFGSGTRLTVV.

A word on this clonotype: Sequence at one end of the junction differs from germline and may be a read error. This sequence joins TRBV6-1 and TRBJ1-4, with 9 nucleotides matching TRBD1. Germline V gives CDR1 MNHNS, CDR2 SASEGT. The CDR3 runs 15 residues. The CDR3 loop reads CATSEPGTGSAKLFF. The CDR3 nucleotides read TGTGCCACCAGTGAACCCGGGACAGGGAGCGCAAAACTGTTTTTT.

CDR3 residues: CASSHDELTEAFF. Written as DNA, the CDR3 is TGTGCCAGCAGCCACGACGAGCTAACTGAAGCTTTCTTT. The chain uses TRBV7-3 and TRBJ1-1; D is unclear. Germline V gives CDR1 SGHTA, CDR2 FQGTGA. Trimming took 5 bases from V and 5 from J, leaving 12 bases between them. The CDR3 length is 13 residues.

The V and J genes are TRBV4-1 and TRBJ1-2, with 10 bases aligning to TRBD1. Germline V gene sequence: CDR1 MGHRA, CDR2 YSYEKL. Germline trimming cut 0 bases from V and 6 bases from J; bases unmatched to any gene: 4. CDR3 length: 15 residues. The DNA for the CDR3 is TGCGCCAGCAGCCAAGAAGGGACAGGGGTCCATGGCTACACCTTC. Its translation is CASSQEGTGVHGYTF.

The rearrangement joins TRBV5-1 to TRBJ1-6, with 9 positions matching TRBD1. The V gene end was trimmed by 1 base and the J gene end by 7 bases; junction bases not matched to a gene: 3. The CDR3 loop spans 15 amino acids. Germline assignment: CDR1 SGHRS and CDR2 YFSETQ. CDR3 DNA: TGCGCCAGCAGCTTGACAGGGGGCCAAAATTCACCCCTCCACTTT. Encoded protein: CASSLTGGQNSPLHF.

The chain is built from TRBV7-2 and TRBJ1-1; TRBD1 aligns across 8 bases. This CDR3 region has 17 residues. Germline V gene data show CDR1 as SGHTA and CDR2 as FQGNSA. V shed 2 bases and J 0 bases; nucleotides not matched to a gene: 8. The DNA of the CDR3 is TGTGCCAGCAGCTTAAGTGGGGCAGGGGGCCTGAACACTGAAGCTTTCTTT. It encodes CASSLSGAGGLNTEAFF.

This clonotype was seen once. Compared with germline, one end of the junction differs, possibly owing to a read error. The chain uses TRBV2 and TRBJ2-5; D may correspond to TRBD1 or TRBD2 (5 bases each). The CDR3 totals 13 residues. Germline CDR1 and CDR2: SNHLY and FYNNEI. CDR3 coding DNA: TGTGCCAGCAGTGGTGTTGGGGGTGAGACCCAGTGCTTC. Translating it yields CASSGVGGETQCF.

Comment on this clonotype: In this CDR3 the conserved last residue, phenylalanine or tryptophan, is missing, so a read error is likely. The limits of the CDR3 on the DNA are not certain, so only TCRdb's listed CDR3 is given. This chain joins TRBV15 and TRBJ1-4; the DNA was not compared with TRBD1, the D call given in the table. Per germline, CDR1 LNHNV and CDR2 YYDKDF (reference sequence). The CDR3 sequence runs 8 residues, both termini included. The CDR3 reads CATSRDWG.

This clonotype has more than one count but fewer than ten. The chain employs TRBV7-9 and TRBJ2-5, with 12 bases matching TRBD2. V lost 5 bases and J lost 2; bases outside the gene matches: 6. The CDR3 length is 16 residues. From germline, CDR1 is SEHNR and CDR2 FQNEAQ (reference sequence). The CDR3 sequence is CASSPRLAGVQETQYF. CDR3 bases: TGTGCCAGCAGCCCCCGACTAGCGGGGGTTCAAGAGACCCAGTACTTC. The variable domain in full, completed from reference TRBV7-9 and TRBJ2-5, reads DTGVSQNPRHKITKRGQNVTFRCDPISEHNRLYWYRQTLGQGPEFLTYFQNEAQLEKSRLLSDRFSAERPKGSFSTLEIQRTEQGDSAMYLCASSPRLAGVQETQYFGPGTRLLVL.

V and J are TRBV7-4 and TRBJ2-7; 9 bases are shared with TRBD1. In germline, CDR1 is SGHVT, CDR2 SQSDAQ. V was clipped by 5 bases and J by 5 bases; unmatched bases: 10. The CDR3 contains 15 residues. CDR3 sequence (DNA): TGTGCCAGCAGCCCCGGGACAGGGCTTACCCACGAGCAGTACTTC. It specifies CASSPGTGLTHEQYF.

This clonotype has just a few counts. This sequence joins TRBV2 and TRBJ1-3, with 7 bases lining up with TRBD1. With V trimmed by 2 bases and J by 0 bases, 13 bases remained unmatched. CDR3 length equals 19 residues. Germline CDR1 is SNHLY and CDR2 is FYNNEI. CDR3 sequence: CASSEFSTGTANSGNTIYF. DNA for the CDR3: TGTGCCAGCAGTGAATTTTCAACCGGGACAGCCAACTCTGGAAACACCATATATTTT.

V usage is TRBV9 and J usage is TRBJ2-7; possible D gene TRBD1, 6 bases. The CDR3 is made up of 15 amino acids. Trimming removed 4 bases at V and 0 bases at J, with 14 bases between. Germline CDR1 SGDLS, CDR2 YYNGEE. Here the CDR3 DNA reads TGTGCCAGCAGCCAGCAGACAGGCGACTCCTACGAGCAGTACTTC. As protein: CASSQQTGDSYEQYF. The full variable domain, completed using reference TRBV9 and TRBJ2-7, is DSGVTQTPKHLITATGQRVTLRCSPRSGDLSVYWYQQSLDQGLQFLIQYYNGEERAKGNILERFSAQQFPDLHSELNLSSLELGDSALYFCASSQQTGDSYEQYFGPGTRLTVT.

The rearrangement links TRBV20-1 to TRBJ1-5; D is unclear. Germline V CDR1 and CDR2: DFQATT, SNEGSKA (reference sequence). The CDR3 length is 13 residues. V was shortened by 8 bases and J by 0 bases, with 11 bases between the two germline ends. The CDR3 coding sequence is TGCAGTCCCCCCTATTATAGCAATCAGCCCCAGCATTTT. Translated: CSPPYYSNQPQHF.

The chain combines TRBV7-2 with TRBJ1-3; D possibly corresponds to TRBD1 (5 bases). This CDR3 has 13 amino acids. Germline V gene sequence: CDR1 SGHTA, CDR2 FQGNSA. Trimming left V 5 bases short and J 7 bases short, with 12 bases between. This chain's CDR3 is CASSRNGGNTIYF. CDR3 nucleotide sequence: TGTGCCAGCAGCAGGAACGGGGGTAACACCATATATTTT.

V is TRBV9 and J is TRBJ2-5, with D tentatively TRBD2 (6 bases). The germline V and J ends were trimmed by 6 bases and 0 bases, with 21 bases remaining between them. CDR1 and CDR2 from the germline V gene are SGDLS and YYNGEE. This CDR3 region has 17 residues. For the CDR3, the DNA is TGTGCCAGCACCCCCCTCGGGGGACCAGCGTACCAAGAGACCCAGTACTTC. Its translation: CASTPLGGPAYQETQYF.

This chain uses TRBV29-1 with TRBJ1-4; tentative D call: TRBD1 (6 bases). CDR3 length: 12 amino acids. Trimming removed 7 bases from V and 7 bases from J, with 13 bases in between. Germline V lookup: CDR1 SQVTM, CDR2 ANQGSEA. The CDR3 DNA is TGCAGCGCCGGGGGGGGCAGTGAAAAACTGTTTTTT. This translates into CSAGGGSEKLFF.

This clonotype was seen a handful of times. The J gene is TRBJ1-2, the V gene TRBV12-3 or TRBV12-4; D unresolved. The CDR3 sequence is 15 residues long. V was trimmed by 3 bases and J by 0 bases, leaving 11 bases between them. CDR3 amino acids: CASSFETRANYGYTF. CDR3 nucleotides: TGTGCCAGCAGTTTTGAGACACGAGCTAACTATGGCTACACCTTC.

The V and J genes are TRBV29-1 and TRBJ1-2; 7 positions match TRBD1. This CDR3 has 12 amino acids. J gave up 5 bases and V 4 bases, and 4 bases lay outside the gene matches. The germline V gene has CDR1 SQVTM and CDR2 ANQGSEA. CDR3 DNA: TGCAGCGTTGCAGGGGGAAGATATGGCTACACCTTC. This translates into CSVAGGRYGYTF.

There are many counts of this clonotype. J is TRBJ2-7 and V is TRBV29-1; 7 bases align to TRBD1. The CDR3 length is 14 residues. The germline gives CDR1 SQVTM, CDR2 ANQGSEA. V shed 5 bases and J 5 bases; nucleotides not matched to a gene: 12. The CDR3 reads CSVLWADRFHEQYF. The CDR3 region has the DNA TGCAGCGTTCTTTGGGCGGACAGGTTCCACGAGCAGTACTTC.

The J gene is TRBJ1-2, the V gene TRBV25-1; 7 bases map to TRBD1. The length of the CDR3 is 12 residues. Germline V lookup: CDR1 MGHDK, CDR2 SYGVNS. The V segment lost 9 bases and the J segment 3 bases; nucleotides outside the gene matches: 4. The CDR3 region is CASQQGHYGYTF. The CDR3 bases are TGTGCCAGTCAACAGGGGCACTATGGCTACACCTTC.

This clonotype was seen more than once but under ten times. This rearrangement joins TRBV5-8 to TRBJ1-5; D is undetermined. The CDR3 has 15 amino acids. Deletions cut 3 bases from V and 2 bases from J, with 12 bases between. The V gene's germline CDR1 is SGHTS and CDR2 YDEGEE. Here the CDR3 reads CASSSPGLGNQPQHF. CDR3 sequence (DNA): TGTGCCAGCAGCTCCCCGGGCCTGGGCAATCAGCCCCAGCATTTT.